This passage covers 7 T cell receptor beta chains from one sample sequenced in a study of T cell responses to AZD1222 COVID-19 vaccine. TCRdb's copy holds only in-frame clones and misses some; the assay was immunoSEQ multiplex PCR. Here the sample spans approximately 100,000 clones, around 90% being singletons. The sequencing here drew on peripheral blood, taken on day 0 of AZD1222 vaccination. All receptors derive from an adult in good health.

This chain uses TRBV23-1 with TRBJ1-4; 7 bases align to TRBD1. TRBV23-1 is an open reading frame whose function is uncertain. The CDR3 runs 18 residues. The junction had 12 bases not matched to a gene; V was cut back by 3 bases and J by 2 bases. The CDR3 nucleotides read TGCGCCAGCAGTCAGAACAGGGGAGCCGAGAGGACTAATGAAAAACTGTTTTTT. It specifies CASSQNRGAERTNEKLFF.

The rearrangement links TRBV3-1 (or the pseudogene TRBV3-2) to TRBJ1-3, with a possible D match to TRBD1 (5 bases). V was pared by 1 base and J by 0 bases, with 7 bases between. CDR1 is LGHDT, CDR2 YNNKEL, per germline (reference sequence). The CDR3 sequence is 15 residues long. CDR3 nucleotides: TGTGCCAGCAGCCAAGGGCAGGGCTCTGGAAACACCATATATTTT. This encodes CASSQGQGSGNTIYF.

The chain employs TRBV19 and TRBJ2-1; 16 bases line up with TRBD2. The junction had 16 bases not matched to a gene; V was cut back by 4 bases and J by 4 bases. The CDR3 covers 21 residues. Per the germline V gene, CDR1 is LNHDA and CDR2 is SQIVND (reference sequence). The CDR3, as DNA: TGTGCCAGTAGTACGATTCTACCGGGACTAGCGGGGGGGCGGTTTTACAATGAGCAGTTCTTC. Protein sequence: CASSTILPGLAGGRFYNEQFF.

This clone turned up a few times. The V and J genes are TRBV12-3 or TRBV12-4 and TRBJ1-6; no firm D call. The germline V and J ends were trimmed by 0 bases and 8 bases, with 2 bases remaining between them. This CDR3 has 12 amino acids. The CDR3 DNA is TGTGCCAGCAGTTTAGCCTATTCACCCCTCCACTTT. As protein: CASSLAYSPLHF.

The genes are TRBV7-9 and TRBJ1-6; 11 positions agree with TRBD1. V was clipped by 2 bases and J by 9 bases; unmatched bases: 3. Germline V gene sequence: CDR1 SEHNR, CDR2 FQNEAQ (reference sequence). The CDR3 runs to 15 residues. In nucleotides, the CDR3 is TGTGCCAGCAGCTTAAAGGGACAGGGGGTTTCACCCCTCCACTTT. Its translation: CASSLKGQGVSPLHF. Using reference TRBV7-9 and TRBJ1-6 for the parts outside the CDR3, the full variable domain is DTGVSQNPRHKITKRGQNVTFRCDPISEHNRLYWYRQTLGQGPEFLTYFQNEAQLEKSRLLSDRFSAERPKGSFSTLEIQRTEQGDSAMYLCASSLKGQGVSPLHFGNGTRLTVT.

The chain combines TRBV10-3 with TRBJ1-4; 8 nucleotides align to TRBD1. The CDR3 has 15 residues. The V gene end was trimmed by 2 bases and the J gene end by 3 bases; junction bases not matched to a gene: 2. In germline, CDR1 is ENHRY, CDR2 SYGVKD. The CDR3 is CAISENRGSNEKLFF. Here the CDR3 DNA reads TGTGCCATCAGTGAGAACAGGGGGTCTAATGAAAAACTGTTTTTT.

The V and J genes are TRBV4-3 and TRBJ2-7, with D possibly being TRBD1 (7 bases). This CDR3 spans 15 amino acids. Germline CDR1 is LGHNA and CDR2 is YSLEER. The germline V and J ends were trimmed by 2 bases and 0 bases, with 11 bases remaining between them. CDR3 sequence reads: CASSQSGDSSYEQYF. CDR3 in DNA: TGCGCCAGCAGCCAATCGGGGGACAGCTCCTACGAGCAGTACTTC.